A single sample is the source of the 12 T cell receptor beta chains below, sequenced in a study of identical twins. TCRdb reprocessed the 5' RACE reads with MiXCR, giving one entry per CDR3 protein. The sample contains 1.5 million to 2 million distinct CDR3 sequences, around 33% of which appear only once. Sequencing was performed on cord blood. These receptors all stem from a newborn girl in good health.

This clonotype was seen ten or more times. This rearrangement joins TRBV29-1 to TRBJ2-4, with no clear D. This CDR3 has 15 amino acids. V lost 5 bases and J 0 bases, leaving 14 bases between the germline ends. Looked up from germline, CDR1 is SQVTM and CDR2 is ANQGSEA. CDR3 bases: TGCAGCGTTTCCCTACCGCTTCTAGCCAAAAACATTCAGTACTTC. Its protein product is CSVSLPLLAKNIQYF.

The chain links TRBV20-1 to TRBJ1-3; tentatively, D is TRBD1 (5 bases). The CDR3 sequence is 15 residues long. Germline values: CDR1 DFQATT, CDR2 SNEGSKA (reference sequence). Between the trimmed V and J ends, which lost 6 bases and 0 bases, there was a span of 15 bases. This chain's CDR3 is CSAKSQGDSGNTIYF. The CDR3 nucleotides are TGCAGTGCGAAATCGCAGGGCGACTCTGGAAACACCATATATTTT.

This clonotype has just a few counts. This chain uses TRBV25-1 with TRBJ2-2; 11 nucleotides line up with TRBD2. The CDR3 contains 18 residues. Losses at the gene ends were 5 bases for V and 0 bases for J; bases not matched to a gene: 8. The germline V gene encodes CDR1 MGHDK and CDR2 SYGVNS. The CDR3 DNA sequence: TGTGCCAGCAGTATCCATAGCGGGGGGGCCTCGAACACCGGGGAGCTGTTTTTT. Amino acid sequence: CASSIHSGGASNTGELFF.

The chain carries TRBV4-2 and TRBJ1-1, with D maybe TRBD1 (5 bases). Per germline, CDR1 LGHNA and CDR2 YNFKEQ. The length of the CDR3 is 14 residues. V lost 6 bases to trimming and J lost 5 bases, with 16 bases between them. The CDR3 loop is CASSPRAGWTEAFF. DNA of the CDR3: TGTGCCAGCAGTCCTCGGGCAGGGTGGACTGAAGCTTTCTTT.

This clonotype was seen at least ten times. The J gene is TRBJ2-1, the V gene TRBV20-1; either TRBD1 or TRBD2 may supply D (5 bases each). This CDR3 comprises 13 residues. Germline CDR1 reads DFQATT; CDR2 reads SNEGSKA (reference sequence). V shed 1 base and J shed 4 bases, with 8 bases lying between them. The CDR3 region is CSARGGSYNEQFF. CDR3 bases: TGCAGTGCTAGAGGGGGGAGTTACAATGAGCAGTTCTTC.

V usage is TRBV7-9 and J usage is TRBJ2-7; D perhaps matches TRBD1 (6 bases). The ends were cut back, 1 base at V and 6 bases at J, with 13 bases in the middle. The CDR3 is 14 residues long. Germline values: CDR1 SEHNR, CDR2 FQNEAQ (reference sequence). The CDR3 is CASSLGPTGSEQYF. The CDR3 DNA follows: TGTGCCAGCAGCTTAGGCCCCACAGGGTCCGAGCAGTACTTC.

The chain carries TRBV4-2 and TRBJ2-1, with TRBD2 as a possible D gene (6 bases). The V gene lost 3 bases and the J gene lost 4 bases, with 10 bases spanning the gap. Germline assignment: CDR1 LGHNA and CDR2 YNFKEQ. The CDR3 loop spans 14 amino acids. CDR3 DNA sequence: TGTGCCAGCAGCCATCGGGAGCTATACAATGAGCAGTTCTTC. Translating it yields CASSHRELYNEQFF.

The V gene is TRBV28, the J gene TRBJ2-5; a possible D gene is TRBD1 (5 bases). V dropped 7 bases and J dropped 4 bases, with 10 bases sitting between them. Germline values: CDR1 MDHEN, CDR2 SYDVKM. The CDR3 has 12 amino acids. CDR3 coding DNA: TGTGCCAGCACCCAGGGTTCAGAGACCCAGTACTTC. Encoded protein: CASTQGSETQYF.

This clonotype was seen a few times. This chain connects TRBV20-1 to TRBJ2-7; D remains ambiguous. V lost 7 bases and J lost 6, with 10 bases in between. CDR1 and CDR2 (germline): DFQATT, SNEGSKA (reference sequence). The CDR3 spans 10 residues. The CDR3 region is CSGVLGEQYF. CDR3 coding DNA: TGCAGTGGTGTGCTCGGCGAGCAGTACTTC.

This clonotype was seen more than once but under ten times. The chain employs TRBV4-1 and TRBJ1-2; 7 bases match TRBD1. Germline lookup yields CDR1 MGHRA and CDR2 YSYEKL. The CDR3 covers 15 residues. J lost 4 bases, V lost 0 bases, and 5 bases had no gene match. This chain's CDR3 is CASSQDRSGGYGYTF. CDR3 sequence (DNA): TGCGCCAGCAGCCAAGATCGGTCAGGGGGCTATGGCTACACCTTC.

This clonotype was counted at least ten times. The V and J genes are TRBV20-1 and TRBJ2-1; D is undetermined. The CDR3 is 14 amino acids. V lost 4 bases, J lost 7 bases, and 17 bases lay in between. Germline values: CDR1 DFQATT, CDR2 SNEGSKA (reference sequence). The chain's CDR3 is CSAKLQLNANEQFF. CDR3 nucleotides: TGCAGTGCTAAACTCCAACTGAACGCGAATGAGCAGTTCTTC.

The V call is TRBV27, the J call TRBJ1-2; D perhaps matches TRBD1 (5 bases). Germline V gives CDR1 MNHEY, CDR2 SMNVEV (reference sequence). The V end lost 7 bases, the J end lost 5 bases, and 20 bases lay between the germline ends. The CDR3 totals 15 residues. The CDR3 nucleotides read TGTGCCAGCAATCCTAGGCCCGGGACGGGGTATGGCTACACCTTC. Protein sequence: CASNPRPGTGYGYTF.